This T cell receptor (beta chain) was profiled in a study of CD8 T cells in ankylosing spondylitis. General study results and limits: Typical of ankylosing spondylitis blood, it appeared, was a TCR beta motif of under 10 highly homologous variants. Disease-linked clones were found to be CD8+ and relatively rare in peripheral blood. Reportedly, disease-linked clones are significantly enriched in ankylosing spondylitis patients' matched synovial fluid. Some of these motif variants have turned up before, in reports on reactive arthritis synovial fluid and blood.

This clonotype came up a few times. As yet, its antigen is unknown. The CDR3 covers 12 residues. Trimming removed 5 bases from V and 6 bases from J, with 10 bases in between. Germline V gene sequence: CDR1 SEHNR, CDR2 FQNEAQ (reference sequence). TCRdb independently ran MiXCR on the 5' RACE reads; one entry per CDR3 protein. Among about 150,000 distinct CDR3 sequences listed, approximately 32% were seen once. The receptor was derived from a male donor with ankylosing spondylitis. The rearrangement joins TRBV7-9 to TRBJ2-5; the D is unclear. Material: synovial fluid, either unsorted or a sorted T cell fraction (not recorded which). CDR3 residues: CASSPKLQTQYF. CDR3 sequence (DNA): TGTGCCAGCAGCCCCAAGCTACAGACCCAGTACTTC.